Below, 2 T cell receptor beta chains from the same sample are listed, as sequenced in a study of CD8 T cells in Susac syndrome. RNA in amounts of about 0.5 to 1 ug was reverse transcribed with random hexamers. MiXCR, applied by TCRdb to the immunoSEQ multiplex PCR reads, yields one record per CDR3 protein. The sample holds around 180,000 distinct CDR3 sequences, about 94% seen once. The sample was CD4+ T cells from PBMCs. The receptors were gathered from a human donor with multiple sclerosis.

Only one count was recorded for this clonotype. The chain couples TRBV28 to TRBJ1-2, with 8 bases aligning to TRBD1. V lost 7 bases, J lost 4 bases, and 8 bases stayed unmatched. The V gene's germline CDR1 is MDHEN and CDR2 SYDVKM. This CDR3 contains 14 residues. The DNA for the CDR3 is TGTGCCAGCAAGCTGACAGGGGCGAGCTATGGCTACACCTTC. Translated: CASKLTGASYGYTF.

This chain uses TRBV28 with TRBJ1-4; TRBD1 is a possible D gene (5 bases). The V gene's germline CDR1 is MDHEN and CDR2 SYDVKM. V shed 8 bases and J shed 5 bases, with 15 bases lying between them. The CDR3 spans 14 residues. The CDR3 protein is CASSRGRSNEKLFF. The DNA for the CDR3 is TGTGCCAGCTCGAGGGGCAGGTCGAATGAAAAACTGTTTTTT.